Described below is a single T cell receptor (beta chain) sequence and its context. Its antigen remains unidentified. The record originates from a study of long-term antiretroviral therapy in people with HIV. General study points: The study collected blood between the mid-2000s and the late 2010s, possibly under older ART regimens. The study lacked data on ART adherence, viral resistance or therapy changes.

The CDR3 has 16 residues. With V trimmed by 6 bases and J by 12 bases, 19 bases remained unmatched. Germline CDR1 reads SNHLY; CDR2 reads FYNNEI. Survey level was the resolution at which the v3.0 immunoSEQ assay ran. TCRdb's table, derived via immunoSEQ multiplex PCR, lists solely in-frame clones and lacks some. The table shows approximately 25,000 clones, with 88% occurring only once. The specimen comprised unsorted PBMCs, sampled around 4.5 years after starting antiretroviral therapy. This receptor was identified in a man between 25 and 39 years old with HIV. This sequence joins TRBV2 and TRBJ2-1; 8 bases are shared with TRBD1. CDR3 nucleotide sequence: TGTGCCAGCAGGGGGCTTGACAGGGGCGGACTGGTGGCGCAGTTCTTC. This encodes CASRGLDRGGLVAQFF.